This T cell receptor beta chain was sequenced for a study of T cells in Graves' hyperthyroidism and ophthalmopathy. Whole-study results and caveats: Among clonotypes expanded in thyroid above 0.001, most were also found in blood.

The V gene lost 1 base and the J gene lost 3 bases, with 5 bases spanning the gap. Per germline, CDR1 SGHRS and CDR2 YFSETQ. The CDR3 spans 14 residues. Patients aged 18 to 65 had newly diagnosed hyperthyroidism lasting under 2 months. This clonotype has at least ten counts. Antigen: not known. Using RNA transcripts as the source, TCR beta CDR3 regions were amplified. A set of HTBI primers served as the primers for a first-round RT-PCR of the TCR CDR3. In TCRdb, the multiplex PCR reads were re-called with MiXCR into one record per CDR3 protein. The sample holds about 480,000 distinct CDR3 sequences, approximately 14% seen once.

This chain connects TRBV5-1 to TRBJ2-6; D is unresolved. What was sequenced was blood. The origin of this receptor is a woman younger than 35 with Graves' hyperthyroidism. In nucleotides, the CDR3 is TGCGCCAGCAGCTTGAATTTTGGGGCCAACGTCCTGACTTTC. Its translation: CASSLNFGANVLTF.